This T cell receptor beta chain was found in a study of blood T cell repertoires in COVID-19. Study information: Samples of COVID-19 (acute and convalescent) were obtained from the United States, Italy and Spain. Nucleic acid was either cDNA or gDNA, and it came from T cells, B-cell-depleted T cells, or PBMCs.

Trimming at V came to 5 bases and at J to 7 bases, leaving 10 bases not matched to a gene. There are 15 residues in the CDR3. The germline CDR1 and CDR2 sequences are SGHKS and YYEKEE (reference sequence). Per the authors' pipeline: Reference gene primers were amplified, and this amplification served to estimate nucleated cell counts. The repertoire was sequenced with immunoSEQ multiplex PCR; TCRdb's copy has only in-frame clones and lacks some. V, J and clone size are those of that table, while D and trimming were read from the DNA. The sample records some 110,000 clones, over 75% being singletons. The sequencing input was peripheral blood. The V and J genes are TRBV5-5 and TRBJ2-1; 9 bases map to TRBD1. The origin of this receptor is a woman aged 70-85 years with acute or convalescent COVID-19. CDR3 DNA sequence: TGTGCCAGCAGTATATGGACAGGGGATTTGAATGAGCAGTTCTTC. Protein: CASSIWTGDLNEQFF.